Listed here are 30 T cell receptor beta chains from one sample, sequenced in a study of blood T cell repertoires in COVID-19. Assay: immunoSEQ multiplex PCR; the TCRdb copy retains only in-frame clones and omits some. This table holds 220,000 or so clones, 86% found once. The source material was peripheral blood. The origin of the receptors is a woman in her forties or fifties with COVID-19, enrolled during active disease.

This chain connects TRBV7-9 to TRBJ1-1; 10 bases are shared with TRBD1. The CDR3 runs to 16 residues. Germline loops: CDR1 SEHNR, CDR2 FQNEAQ (reference sequence). The trim removed 5 bases at V and 3 bases at J, leaving 9 bases unmatched. The CDR3 bases are TGTGCCAGCAGCCCCTCGTCGGGACAGGGGTACACTGAAGCTTTCTTT. Translated, it gives CASSPSSGQGYTEAFF.

This clone was observed once. This chain connects TRBV5-1 to TRBJ2-1, with TRBD2 matching 9 bases. V dropped 1 base and J dropped 7; count of bases not matched to a gene: 3. CDR3 length: 14 residues. Germline CDR1 is SGHRS and CDR2 is YFSETQ. This CDR3 is CASSLKTSGNEQFF. The CDR3 nucleotides read TGCGCCAGCAGCTTGAAAACTAGCGGGAATGAGCAGTTCTTC.

The V and J genes are TRBV6-6 and TRBJ1-5, with D tentatively TRBD1 (6 bases). The V and J ends lost 4 bases and 9 bases respectively, with 16 bases between them. In germline, CDR1 is MNHNY, CDR2 SVGAGI (reference sequence). The CDR3 runs to 14 residues. The CDR3 nucleotides read TGTGCCAGCAGTTTTCCGACAGGCGTGGGGCCCCAGCATTTT. Protein: CASSFPTGVGPQHF.

This chain uses TRBV6-5 with TRBJ2-3, with TRBD2 matching 7 bases. This CDR3 has 13 amino acids. Germline-derived CDR1 and CDR2 are MNHEY and SVGAGI. V was clipped by 7 bases and J by 2 bases; unmatched bases: 3. The CDR3 DNA follows: TGTGCCAGCATCGGGGGGAACACAGATACGCAGTATTTT. Translated, it gives CASIGGNTDTQYF.

The genes are TRBV6-4 and TRBJ2-1; tentative D call: TRBD1 (5 bases). The CDR3 spans 13 residues. Per germline, CDR1 MRHNA and CDR2 SNTAGT. Trimming left V 3 bases short and J 11 bases short, with 14 bases between. CDR3 in amino acids: CASSDNRQGKQFF. DNA of the CDR3: TGTGCCAGCAGTGATAATCGGCAGGGCAAGCAGTTCTTC.

The table lists this clone with many counts. J is TRBJ2-1 and V is TRBV5-1; TRBD2 is a possible D gene (5 bases). V was pared by 3 bases and J by 1 base, with 8 bases between. CDR1 and CDR2 from the germline V gene are SGHRS and YFSETQ. The CDR3 extends over 14 amino acids. CDR3 amino acids: CASSYEGSYNEQFF. The CDR3 DNA follows: TGCGCCAGCAGCTATGAGGGATCCTACAATGAGCAGTTCTTC.

The V gene is TRBV7-8, the J gene TRBJ2-3, with 10 bases matching TRBD2. V lost 5 bases to trimming and J lost 3 bases; unmatched junction nucleotides: 17. There are 19 residues in the CDR3. In germline, CDR1 is SGHVS, CDR2 FQNEAQ. CDR3 in DNA: TGTGCCAGCAGCCCCCTAGGGGGAGCGGGGGGGCTAATGACAGATACGCAGTATTTT. Translated: CASSPLGGAGGLMTDTQYF. Full variable domain (outside the CDR3, taken from reference TRBV7-8 and TRBJ2-3): GAGVSQSPRYKVAKRGQDVALRCDPISGHVSLFWYQQALGQGPEFLTYFQNEAQLDKSGLPSDRFFAERPEGSVSTLKIQRTQQEDSAVYLCASSPLGGAGGLMTDTQYFGPGTRLTVL.

This rearrangement joins TRBV28 to TRBJ2-7; 9 bases fit TRBD1. Per the germline V gene, CDR1 is MDHEN and CDR2 is SYDVKM. This CDR3 has 14 amino acids. The ends lost 3 bases at V and 1 base at J; junction bases unmatched: 1. CDR3 bases: TGTGCCAGCAGTTTGACAGGGGGTTCCTACGAGCAGTACTTC. Its translation: CASSLTGGSYEQYF.

V is TRBV19 and J is TRBJ1-6; D is possibly TRBD1 (5 bases). The CDR3 is made up of 14 amino acids. V was pared by 4 bases and J by 7 bases, with 11 bases between. Germline CDR1 and CDR2: LNHDA and SQIVND (reference sequence). Here the CDR3 DNA reads TGTGCCAGTAGTAGCCAGCAGGGCAATTCACCCCTCCACTTT. Translation: CASSSQQGNSPLHF.

This chain links TRBV25-1 with TRBJ2-3; maybe TRBD1 (6 bases). V gave up 1 base and J gave up 3 bases, with 11 bases separating them. Germline CDR1 MGHDK, CDR2 SYGVNS. The CDR3 totals 15 residues. CDR3: CASSESDRITDTQYF. In DNA, the CDR3 is TGTGCCAGCAGTGAATCTGACAGGATAACAGATACGCAGTATTTT.

The V gene is TRBV27, the J gene TRBJ1-2; D is ambiguous. The germline V gene has CDR1 MNHEY and CDR2 SMNVEV (reference sequence). The CDR3 extends over 14 amino acids. V lost 5 bases and J 6 bases, leaving 16 bases between the germline ends. CDR3: CASSPGMTLDGYTF. The CDR3 DNA reads TGTGCCAGCAGTCCAGGAATGACCTTGGATGGCTACACCTTC.

The CDR3 is CASSVGDTPYGYTF. CDR3 in DNA: TGTGCCAGCAGCGTAGGGGACACGCCCTATGGCTACACCTTC. The chain joins TRBV9 to TRBJ1-2; tentative D call: TRBD1 (6 bases). V lost 0 bases to trimming and J lost 4 bases, with 10 bases between them. CDR1 is SGDLS, CDR2 YYNGEE, per germline. CDR3 length equals 14 residues.

This chain joins TRBV19 and TRBJ1-2; TRBD1 is a possible D gene (5 bases). The germline V gene has CDR1 LNHDA and CDR2 SQIVND (reference sequence). This CDR3 spans 15 amino acids. With 1 base removed from V and 4 bases from J, the gap between germline ends came to 13 bases. DNA for the CDR3: TGTGCCAGTAGTATAGGTGGAGGGGCCGGCTATGGCTACACCTTC. Its protein product is CASSIGGGAGYGYTF.

This sequence joins TRBV15 and TRBJ1-2; D might be TRBD1 (5 bases). Trimming shortened V by 0 bases and J by 14 bases, and 13 bases separated the two germline ends. CDR1 is LNHNV, CDR2 YYDKDF, per germline (reference sequence). The CDR3 runs to 12 residues. The chain's CDR3 is CATSREGERGTF. In nucleotides, the CDR3 is TGTGCCACCAGCAGAGAAGGCGAAAGGGGTACCTTC.

This clone was counted once. This chain uses TRBV5-8 with TRBJ1-3, with D perhaps matching TRBD1 (5 bases). CDR1 SGHTS and CDR2 YDEGEE come from the germline V gene. This CDR3 has 16 amino acids. Trimming pared 1 base from V and 0 bases from J, leaving 11 bases between. The CDR3 bases are TGTGCCAGCAGCTTGTCACACAGGACCTCTGGAAACACCATATATTTT. As protein: CASSLSHRTSGNTIYF.

The CDR3 DNA sequence: TGTGCCAGCAGGGAGGGACAGGGTCGGTACGAGCAGTACTTC. Its protein product is CASREGQGRYEQYF. This sequence joins TRBV27 and TRBJ2-7, with 9 bases identical to TRBD1. The CDR3 consists of 14 residues. CDR1 and CDR2 (germline): MNHEY, SMNVEV (reference sequence). The V gene end was trimmed by 6 bases and the J gene end by 4 bases; junction bases not matched to a gene: 7.

The V call is TRBV4-3, the J call TRBJ1-4, with no clear D. Germline V gene lookup returns CDR1 LGHNA and CDR2 YSLEER. Between the trimmed V and J ends, which lost 2 bases and 6 bases, there was a span of 13 bases. The CDR3 runs to 15 residues. CDR3 sequence: CASSQSTVGDEKLFF. The CDR3 DNA reads as TGCGCCAGCAGCCAATCTACAGTTGGCGATGAAAAACTGTTTTTT.

This clone was counted at least ten times. The J gene is TRBJ2-7, the V gene TRBV18, with 9 bases aligning to TRBD1. The V segment lost 6 bases and the J segment 2 bases; nucleotides outside the gene matches: 8. Germline V gene data show CDR1 as KGHSH and CDR2 as LQKENI. The CDR3 sequence is 15 residues long. The CDR3 is CASSRPGQGTYEQYF. The DNA for the CDR3 is TGTGCCAGCTCCCGTCCGGGACAGGGTACCTACGAGCAGTACTTC.

This sequence joins TRBV13 and TRBJ2-1, with 12 bases matching TRBD2. CDR1 PRHDT and CDR2 FYEKMQ come from the germline V gene (reference sequence). The CDR3 is 20 residues long. V lost 0 bases to trimming and J lost 0 bases; unmatched junction nucleotides: 9. CDR3 residues: CASSLGRLAGARSSYNEQFF. In DNA, the CDR3 is TGTGCCAGCAGCTTAGGACGACTAGCGGGGGCCAGGAGCTCCTACAATGAGCAGTTCTTC.

This clone was counted a few times. CDR3 sequence: CSVGFQSGSYNEQFF. The DNA for the CDR3 is TGCAGCGTTGGATTCCAAAGCGGGTCCTACAATGAGCAGTTCTTC. The chain employs TRBV29-1 and TRBJ2-1; the D gene is possibly TRBD2 (6 bases). Trimming cost V 4 bases and J 1 base, with 14 bases left between them. The germline V gene has CDR1 SQVTM and CDR2 ANQGSEA. This CDR3 comprises 15 residues.

This rearrangement joins TRBV7-2 to TRBJ1-1; tentative D call: TRBD1 (5 bases). Germline CDR1 and CDR2: SGHTA and FQGNSA. The germline V and J ends were trimmed by 3 bases and 4 bases, with 6 bases remaining between them. The CDR3 runs to 12 residues. CDR3 bases: TGTGCCAGCAGCTTCCAGGGCACTGAAGCTTTCTTT. It translates to CASSFQGTEAFF.

The V gene is TRBV10-2, the J gene TRBJ1-1, with D hard to call. Germline V CDR1 and CDR2: WSHSY, SAAADI. V lost 2 bases and J lost 3, with 7 bases in between. CDR3 length: 13 residues. Here the CDR3 reads CASSEGPYTEAFF. The DNA of the CDR3 is TGCGCCAGCAGTGAGGGGCCCTACACTGAAGCTTTCTTT.

This chain links TRBV5-1 with TRBJ1-2; 7 bases line up with TRBD1. The CDR3 is 16 residues long. Germline lookup yields CDR1 SGHRS and CDR2 YFSETQ. The J segment lost 0 bases and the V segment lost 2 bases, leaving 7 bases of the junction unmatched. The CDR3 region has the DNA TGCGCCAGCAGCTTACTTACAGGGGCCTCTAACTATGGCTACACCTTC. This codes for CASSLLTGASNYGYTF. The variable domain in full, with the rest retrieved from reference TRBV5-1 and TRBJ1-2, is KAGVTQTPRYLIKTRGQQVTLSCSPISGHRSVSWYQQTPGQGLQFLFEYFSETQRNKGNFPGRFSGRQFSNSRSEMNVSTLELGDSALYLCASSLLTGASNYGYTFGSGTRLTVV.

The chain employs TRBV2 and TRBJ2-1; TRBD1 matches at 7 bases. V lost 2 bases, J lost 3 bases, and 4 bases stayed unmatched. CDR3 size: 15 residues. Germline lookup yields CDR1 SNHLY and CDR2 FYNNEI. CDR3 sequence: CASSERGPLYNEQFF. As DNA, the CDR3 is TGTGCCAGCAGTGAAAGGGGGCCCCTCTACAATGAGCAGTTCTTC. Together with reference TRBV2 and TRBJ2-1, the CDR3 gives the full variable domain: EPEVTQTPSHQVTQMGQEVILRCVPISNHLYFYWYRQILGQKVEFLVSFYNNEISEKSEIFDDQFSVERPDGSNFTLKIRSTKLEDSAMYFCASSERGPLYNEQFFGPGTRLTVL.

This chain links TRBV4-1 with TRBJ1-1, with TRBD1 matching over 9 bases. The germline V gene encodes CDR1 MGHRA and CDR2 YSYEKL. This CDR3 spans 18 amino acids. J lost 0 bases, V lost 4 bases, and 12 bases had no gene match. CDR3 coding DNA: TGCGCCAGCAGCCTGTCACCGGGACAGGGTTTTGTGAACACTGAAGCTTTCTTT. This codes for CASSLSPGQGFVNTEAFF.

This chain connects TRBV9 to TRBJ2-3, with TRBD1 as a possible D gene (7 bases). Germline V CDR1 and CDR2: SGDLS, YYNGEE. CDR3 length: 16 residues. Trimming removed 2 bases at V and 5 bases at J, with 18 bases between. The CDR3: CASSVGAGQTLDTQYF. CDR3 in DNA: TGTGCCAGCAGCGTGGGGGCGGGACAGACCTTAGATACGCAGTATTTT.

This rearrangement joins TRBV11-2 to TRBJ2-5; tentatively, D is TRBD2 (6 bases). Germline V lookup: CDR1 SGHAT, CDR2 FQNNGV. The CDR3 is made up of 16 amino acids. V lost 0 bases and J lost 4, with 15 bases in between. The CDR3 sequence: CASSLDGRWGAETQYF. CDR3 DNA: TGTGCCAGCAGCTTAGATGGGAGGTGGGGCGCAGAGACCCAGTACTTC. The full variable domain, rest sourced from reference TRBV11-2 and TRBJ2-5, is EAGVAQSPRYKIIEKRQSVAFWCNPISGHATLYWYQQILGQGPKLLIQFQNNGVVDDSQLPKDRFSAERLKGVDSTLKIQPAKLEDSAVYLCASSLDGRWGAETQYFGPGTRLLVL.

As to this clone: One end of the junction fails to match germline, which may point to a read error. The chain uses TRBV7-2 and TRBJ2-1; TRBD2 aligns across 11 bases. Per germline, CDR1 SGHTA and CDR2 FQGNSA. The CDR3 is 18 amino acids. The CDR3 DNA is TGTGCCAGCAGTTTAGCGGGGGGGTCCGTAATCTCCTACAATGAGCAGTTCTTC. It yields the protein CASSLAGGSVISYNEQFF.

This clone was seen a few times. The rearrangement joins TRBV6-6 to TRBJ1-1; D remains unclear. This CDR3 is built from 13 residues. The V gene lost 8 bases and the J gene lost 1 base, with 11 bases spanning the gap. The germline V gene encodes CDR1 MNHNY and CDR2 SVGAGI (reference sequence). In DNA, the CDR3 is TGTGCCAGCCGCCTTGGGAGGAACACTGAAGCTTTCTTT. It is translated as CASRLGRNTEAFF.

This sequence joins TRBV19 and TRBJ1-1; D is possibly TRBD1 (6 bases). V lost 1 base, J lost 3 bases, and 9 bases lay in between. Germline CDR1 LNHDA, CDR2 SQIVND (reference sequence). This CDR3 is built from 14 residues. DNA for the CDR3: TGTGCCAGTAGTATAGTCCCAGGGGACACTGAAGCTTTCTTT. It encodes CASSIVPGDTEAFF.